This entry describes one T cell receptor beta chain. Its antigen is still unknown. It has no much larger one-base neighbor in the sample; base qualities were not kept. Libraries were prepared through the immunoSEQ multiplex PCR assay. A mixture of 60 forward primers for TCR Vbeta segments and 13 reverse primers for TCR Jbeta segments was used in the multiplex PCR. The CDR3 region of rearranged TCR beta genes was amplified from genomic DNA with a multiplex PCR assay. Amplified TCR beta libraries were sequenced as 87-base-pair reads on the Illumina HiSeq System. The published analysis was carried out like this. A later analysis tallied about 77 million unique TCR beta chains across the 666 repertoires, and about 10 million of those chains were shared by two or more donors. Raw reads were error-corrected and collapsed into unique sequences by a nearest-neighbor algorithm in which closely related sequences were merged to remove PCR and sequencing errors. Alignment of CDR3 sequences to IMGT reference sequences was used to assign V, D and J gene segments. For a sequence to be retained, a match of at least six nucleotides to both a V gene segment and a J gene segment was required. A rearrangement was called productive if the CDR3 had no stop codons and remained in frame with V and J, and every other rearrangement was called non-productive. Following IMGT convention, CDR3 was defined as the stretch from the second conserved V-encoded cysteine up to the conserved J-encoded phenylalanine. The earlier analysis of fewer than 750 of the donors excluded sequences that lacked an unambiguous match to a single V gene segment. In an earlier analysis of some 590 of the donors, a V segment was called functional when productive rearrangements were above 56.7%, and segregating when the standard deviation between donors exceeded 5%. A statistical classification framework was built to diagnose cytomegalovirus status from the catalog of TCR beta chain sequences. A later analysis assigned V and J genes by comparing TCR nucleotide sequences with IMGT/GENE-DB human TR gene sequences. A later analysis assigned CDR3 sequences and most-parsimonious VDJ recombination scenarios with the TCRdist pipeline. In a later analysis, each TCR beta chain was defined by its CDR3 amino acid sequence together with its V-gene family, and reads without a unique V-gene family were excluded. As a way to deal with suspected cross-contamination and a sequencing artifact, a later analysis dropped over 550 nucleotide sequences that were highly shared and had low generation probability. In a later analysis, a clonal expansion index for each public chain was calculated from normalized within-repertoire ranks of inferred template counts. In a later analysis, generation probabilities were computed using a VDJ recombination model fitted to out-of-frame rearrangements, and the results were checked against IGoR. Hypergeometric tests were used in a later analysis to score TCR-TCR, TCR-HLA and TCR-CMV co-occurrence, with a repertoire-size bias correction applied to the TCR pairs. To estimate false discovery rates, a later analysis permuted the HLA or CMV assignments 20 times. In a later analysis, co-occurring TCRs were grouped using DBSCAN, and TCRdist sequence similarity was added for clustering within HLA-allele-positive subsets. Repertoires with fewer than 30,000 or more than 120,000 public chains were left out of co-occurrence clustering, as were a handful of repertoires with anomalous nucleotide sharing. The clones in this table, taken by TCRdb from immuneACCESS, are in-frame only. Not every clone is retained; where verified, under half of the shortfall comes from an unresolved V gene, and the cause of the rest is unknown. V and J calls and clone size are given by that table; D and trimming were obtained from the DNA. Counted in this sample were roughly 130,000 clones; roughly 88% of them appeared once. The leading ten clones occupy 2.5% to 3.5% of the sample.

The sample belongs to a study of cytomegalovirus exposure and HLA in healthy donors (TCRdb year 2017). For the wider study: An earlier analysis of 587 of the donors reported 276 Gb of sequence data and 117 million unique TCR beta sequences obtained from about 200 million T cells. In a later analysis, previously published TCR beta repertoires from about 670 donors were re-analyzed and high-resolution HLA genotyping was added so that TCR occurrence patterns could be studied. The number of typed donors differed by locus: roughly 620-630 for A, B, C, DRB1 and DQB1; some 500 for DQA1; some 610 for DPA1; and about 470 for DPB1. Roughly 300 gigabases of sequencing data and around 90 million unique TCR sequences made up an early release that covered some 640 HLA-typed donors. All discovery cohort repertoires had been generated on a single sequencing platform. To predict cytomegalovirus infection status, the study combined high-throughput TCR immunosequencing, statistical association of individual TCRs with disease status, and machine learning. Donor age, sex, ethnicity and CMV serostatus were compiled alongside the repertoire data. Genome-wide SNP genotypes for about 60% of the 666 donors were used in a later genetic analysis, which treated that subset as a discovery cohort. The study aimed to test whether cataloging public T cell receptors could reveal signatures of past pathogen exposure. Using immunosequencing, the study profiled T cell repertoires from around 670 subjects and related those repertoires to cytomegalovirus serostatus. Across around 400 genotyped donors of the cohort, an average of about 250,000 unique TCR beta nucleotide sequences per donor were sequenced, and 15% to 20% of those sequences were non-productive. Rather than drawing on any new phenotypic data, the later analysis identified candidate immune exposures from TCR beta sequences and the way those sequences occurred across donors. Of the approximately 370 genotyped donors, approximately 80% were placed in the genetic ancestry cluster associated with self-reported Caucasian donors. An earlier analysis of approximately 640 of the donors applied high-throughput TCR beta sequencing to assess whether each TCR beta V gene segment acted as functional or pseudogenic. Because of strong linkage in the cohort, roughly five DR-DQ haplotypes were treated as single units for association and clustering. Both class I and class II loci were covered by HLA typing, at four-digit resolution. Along with the roughly 610-subject first cohort, a separate validation cohort of approximately 110 different subjects was used. What the research found in general, with its limitations: In a later analysis, most CMV-associated TCR beta chains were found to appear HLA-restricted, with HLA associations seemingly driven largely by CMV exposure. According to a later analysis, TCR association rates differed among HLA loci, with DRB1 alleles showing the most associated TCRs and HLA-C alleles showing the fewest. Immune exposure information for the cohort was limited to CMV serostatus. Broadly in line with IMGT annotations, most TCR beta V segments showed up in productive rearrangements about 87% or about 30% of the time in an earlier analysis of 450 to 600 of the donors. The classifier was reported to diagnose cytomegalovirus status with high specificity and sensitivity in both the original cohort and the validation cohort. A later analysis found that HLA-associated TCR beta chains were more clonally expanded and had lower generation probabilities than equally common non-associated chains. In vitro tests confirmed that three of the cytomegalovirus-associated TCR beta chains recognize cytomegalovirus antigens. While some public TCRs were present in many individuals, most TCR sequences turned up only very rarely across donors. A total of fewer than 200 TCR beta chains were listed by the study as associated with cytomegalovirus. A further reported finding was that TCR beta sequences accurately predicted the HLA-A and HLA-B alleles for most subjects in the first cohort. When HLA alleles, especially DR and DQ, strongly co-occurred, attributing TCR associations to individual alleles was difficult. Compared with the approximately 600-donor mean, donors in an Asian-associated ancestry cluster had fewer N-insertions in productive TCRs, according to a later genetic analysis. A cluster of highly shared sequence variants was judged likely to be a technical artifact of the sequencing pipeline. Several of the top co-occurrence clusters appeared to be linked to parvovirus B19, influenza, CMV and Epstein-Barr virus, according to a later analysis. The earlier analysis of some 560 of the donors excluded over 15 rarely observed V segments, including chromosome 9 orphons, because counts were too low. Because HLA typing was missing for some donors at each locus, association tests included only the typed subset. It was suggested by the authors that the approach could potentially be generalized to other disease states and immunological phenotypes. In a later genetic analysis, a missense DCLRE1C variant was associated with V-gene and J-gene trimming of TCR beta chains, and the association was replicated in an independent cohort. Some IMGT-functional V segments, including TRBV6-2 and TRBV6-3, could not be told apart with the 87-base-pair reads, so those segments were excluded. At a false discovery rate of 0.05, a later analysis linked about 17,000 TCR beta sequences to specific HLA alleles. Linkage disequilibrium might explain the correlated functional status among segregating V segments, but an unknown experimental factor could not be ruled out. Sequencing depth was assumed to be roughly uniform across donors in the presence/absence analyses, though that assumption may not hold. Only TCR beta chains were sequenced in this cohort, and the absence of alpha or paired-chain data limited detectable features.

V is cut by 2 bases and J by 6 bases, and the space between the germline ends is 8 bases. According to the germline V gene (reference sequence), CDR1 reads LNHNV and CDR2 reads YYDKDF. The CDR3 sequence holds 13 residues, the cysteine and phenylalanine included. Only CDR3 DNA is held: 39 bases, read in frame from base 1. The cohort comprised more than 550 healthy bone marrow donors. At the time of sampling, every cohort member was nominally healthy, though immune exposures that went unrecorded were likely present. The donor tested CMV seropositive, placing the donor among the 250 to 300 seropositive members of the cohort. A peripheral blood sample was collected from each donor, and TCR beta sequencing was performed on peripheral blood mononuclear cells. Genomic DNA was extracted from the blood cell samples with the Qiagen DNeasy Blood Extraction Kit.

The origin of this receptor is a woman between 18 and 30 years old in good health and CMV-seropositive. What was sequenced was PBMCs. This chain joins TRBV15 to TRBJ1-5; the D gene remains uncertain. The DNA is TGTGCCACCAGCAGAAACTCCGGTCAGCCCCAGCATTTT. Its translation is CATSRNSGQPQHF.